This T cell receptor beta chain was captured by sequencing in a study of long-term antiretroviral therapy in people with HIV. The wider study: The earliest samples came from an era when ART typically awaited falling CD4 counts. Study-level results: Repertoire composition at all time points was dominated by clones that had expanded before ART. No data were available on ART adherence, viral resistance or therapy changes.

Each donor had at least one pre-ART and at least two post-ART PBMC samples. The CDR3 is made up of 17 amino acids. J was trimmed by 6 bases and V by 4 bases; bases with no gene match: 18. Germline CDR1 SGHRS, CDR2 YFSETQ. The run of the v3.0 immunoSEQ assay was at survey level. TCRdb's table, derived via immunoSEQ multiplex PCR, lists solely in-frame clones and lacks some. In the table there are about 18,000 clones, around four fifths of which are singletons. Worth noting for this clone: Antigen specificity is unknown.

The TCR was taken from a woman aged 40 to 49 with HIV. The genes are TRBV5-1 and TRBJ1-2, with 7 positions matching TRBD1. The specimen was unsorted PBMCs, collected at the start of antiretroviral therapy, before treatment. CDR3 bases: TGCGCCAGCAGCCGAGAACCGGGACAGAGGGGGATAAATGGCTACACCTTC. Protein product: CASSREPGQRGINGYTF.